The rows below give T cell receptor beta chains drawn from one sample of a study of cytomegalovirus exposure and HLA in healthy donors. Some clones are missing from TCRdb's copy, which holds only in-frame ones; the method was immunoSEQ multiplex PCR. This sample lists 41,000 or so clones; its ten largest clones have more than 5%. Material: PBMCs. Receptor source: a man younger than 40 in good health and CMV-seronegative. Both conserved end residues are part of each CDR3.

J gene: TRBJ2-7
V gene: TRBV20-1
CDR3 protein: CSARLSGEQYF

J gene: TRBJ2-3
V gene: TRBV5-1
CDR3 protein: CASSFPSGTTDTQYF

J gene: TRBJ1-2
V gene: TRBV25-1
CDR3 protein: CASSSHGTVYGYTF

J gene: TRBJ2-2
V gene: TRBV10-1
CDR3 protein: CASSESVGANTGELFF

J gene: TRBJ2-7
V gene: TRBV27
CDR3 protein: CASSFSAGPSGPYEQYF

J gene: TRBJ2-3
V gene: TRBV6-6
CDR3 protein: CASTRQGMGGADTQYF

J gene: TRBJ2-1
V gene: TRBV18
CDR3 protein: CASSGAGAREQFF

J gene: TRBJ1-5
V gene: TRBV10-3
CDR3 protein: CAIRGREDQPQHF

J gene: TRBJ1-1
V gene: TRBV27
CDR3 protein: CASSLLGTGLYTEAFF

J gene: TRBJ2-2
V gene: TRBV5-6
CDR3 protein: CASAAYGELFF

J gene: TRBJ2-1
V gene: TRBV19
CDR3 protein: CASEGPNYNEQFF

J gene: TRBJ2-1
V gene: TRBV11-3
CDR3 protein: CASSPGQNYNEQFF